The clone carrying this TCR beta chain was seen a handful of times. This entry comes from a study of control samples from healthy donors and cancer patients. Sequencing was performed with immunoSEQ multiplex PCR; in TCRdb, only in-frame clones are kept and a portion is missing. The profile shows about 69,000 clones, over 65% of them singletons. The CDR3 totals 14 residues. V was pared by 3 bases and J by 2 bases, with 10 bases between. Germline CDR1 SNHLY, CDR2 FYNNEI. The source of this sequence is a woman in her 50s with lung cancer. This chain connects TRBV2 to TRBJ1-1; no firm D call. Input material: PBMCs. CDR3 protein: CASSEEGLNTEAFF. The CDR3 DNA reads TGTGCCAGCAGTGAGGAGGGTTTAAACACTGAAGCTTTCTTT.